The clone carrying this TCR beta chain appeared once. The CDR3 runs 15 residues. With 5 bases removed from V and 4 bases from J, the gap between germline ends came to 14 bases. Germline CDR1 reads SGHAT; CDR2 reads FQNNGV. This entry belongs to a study of shared clonotypes between healthy human individuals. All of the donors resided in Nashville, Tennessee, and each was a Caucasian adult. Partitioning of CD4+ cells yielded a CD45RA+ naive subset and a CD45RA-negative memory subset. The method was immunoSEQ multiplex PCR; TCRdb's version includes in-frame clones alone and lacks a portion of them. The table shows roughly 1,500,000 clones, with roughly 98.5% occurring only once.

Sequencing was carried out using naive CD4+ T cells sorted from blood. Subset noted: CD45RA+ positively selected. The receptor comes from a man aged 25-45 years in good health. V and J are TRBV11-2 and TRBJ2-2; D call uncertain. The CDR3 DNA reads as TGTGCCAGCAGCCGAACTACCACGGCCACCGGGGAGCTGTTTTTT. Amino acid sequence: CASSRTTTATGELFF.